The entry below gives a single TCR beta chain sequence along with its context. Seattle participants joined during active infection and were tracked over time. This entry is derived from a study of blood T cell repertoires in COVID-19. Per germline, CDR1 MRHNA and CDR2 SNTAGT. V was pared by 6 bases and J by 0 bases, with 7 bases of the junction left unmatched. This CDR3 has 17 residues. This table comes from immunoSEQ multiplex PCR, and its TCRdb copy is limited to in-frame clones, with some not included. This repertoire shows some 450,000 clones, 85% to 90% found once; its top ten account for 0.7% to 1%.

This TCR was sampled from a young man with COVID-19, enrolled during active disease. Sequencing was performed on peripheral blood. The rearrangement links TRBV6-4 to TRBJ2-6; TRBD1 matches 8 bases. CDR3: CASRPGTGNSGANVLTF. CDR3 bases: TGTGCCAGCAGACCCGGGACAGGAAACTCTGGGGCCAACGTCCTGACTTTC.